This T cell receptor (beta chain) was sequenced in a study of T cells in Graves' hyperthyroidism and ophthalmopathy. This clonotype was seen a handful of times. CDR1 is LGHNA and CDR2 is YSLEER in the germline V gene. CDR3 length equals 17 residues. The V end lost 0 bases, the J end lost 0 bases, and 9 bases lay between the germline ends. Lactation, pregnancy, other autoimmune disease or uncontrolled infection excluded patients. RNA transcripts provided the source from which TCR beta CDR3 regions were amplified. First-round RT-PCR targeting the TCR CDR3 was performed with the HTBI primer set. One entry per CDR3 protein results from TCRdb running MiXCR on the multiplex PCR reads. This repertoire shows 500,000 to 650,000 distinct CDR3 sequences, 17% found once; its top ten account for roughly a sixth.

Sample: blood. The TCR comes from a woman aged 18-29 years with Graves' ophthalmopathy. The V gene is TRBV4-3, the J gene TRBJ2-6; D is unclear. The CDR3 DNA follows: TGCGCCAGCAGCCAAGACGTGTATTCCTCTGGGGCCAACGTCCTGACTTTC. Encoded protein: CASSQDVYSSGANVLTF.